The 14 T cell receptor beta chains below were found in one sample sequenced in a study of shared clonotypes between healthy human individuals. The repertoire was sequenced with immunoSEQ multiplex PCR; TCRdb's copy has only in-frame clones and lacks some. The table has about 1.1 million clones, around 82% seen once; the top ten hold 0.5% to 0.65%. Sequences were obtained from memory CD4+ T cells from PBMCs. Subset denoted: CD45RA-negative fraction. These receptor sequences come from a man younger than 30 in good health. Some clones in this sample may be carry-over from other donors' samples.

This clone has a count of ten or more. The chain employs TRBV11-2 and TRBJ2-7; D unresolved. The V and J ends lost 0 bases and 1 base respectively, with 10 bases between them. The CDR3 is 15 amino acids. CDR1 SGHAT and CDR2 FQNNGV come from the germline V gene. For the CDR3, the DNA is TGTGCCAGCAGCTTAGATCGCACACCTTCCTACGAGCAGTACTTC. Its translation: CASSLDRTPSYEQYF.

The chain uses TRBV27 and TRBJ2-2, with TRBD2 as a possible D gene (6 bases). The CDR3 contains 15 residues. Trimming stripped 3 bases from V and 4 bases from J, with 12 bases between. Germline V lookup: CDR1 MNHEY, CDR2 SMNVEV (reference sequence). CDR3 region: CASSLEGLATGELFF. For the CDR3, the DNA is TGTGCCAGCAGTTTGGAGGGGCTAGCCACCGGGGAGCTGTTTTTT.

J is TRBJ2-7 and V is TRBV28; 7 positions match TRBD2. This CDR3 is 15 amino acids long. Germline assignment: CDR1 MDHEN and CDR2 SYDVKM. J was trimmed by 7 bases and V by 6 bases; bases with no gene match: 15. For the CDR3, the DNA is TGTGCCAGCAGCGTATCAGGAGCGGGGTTTCGGGAGCAGTACTTC. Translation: CASSVSGAGFREQYF.

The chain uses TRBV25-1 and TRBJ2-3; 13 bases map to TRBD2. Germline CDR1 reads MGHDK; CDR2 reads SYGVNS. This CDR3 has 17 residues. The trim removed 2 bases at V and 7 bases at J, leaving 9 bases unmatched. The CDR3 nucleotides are TGTGCCAGCAGTGAACTCGGCGAGACTAGCGGGAGGCATACGCAGTATTTT. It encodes CASSELGETSGRHTQYF.

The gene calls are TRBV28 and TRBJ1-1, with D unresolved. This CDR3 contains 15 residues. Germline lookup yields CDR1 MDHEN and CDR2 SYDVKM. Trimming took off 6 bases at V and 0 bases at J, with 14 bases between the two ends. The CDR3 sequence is CASRPAGPMNTEAFF. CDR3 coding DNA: TGTGCCAGCAGGCCCGCAGGCCCCATGAACACTGAAGCTTTCTTT.

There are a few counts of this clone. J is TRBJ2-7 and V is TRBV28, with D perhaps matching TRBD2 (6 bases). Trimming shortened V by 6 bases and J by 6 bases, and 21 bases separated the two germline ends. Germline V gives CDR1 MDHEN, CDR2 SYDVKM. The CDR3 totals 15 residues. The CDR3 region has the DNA TGTGCCAGCAGCCTCCGGTCCGGGACTGGACTCGAGCAGTACTTC. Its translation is CASSLRSGTGLEQYF.

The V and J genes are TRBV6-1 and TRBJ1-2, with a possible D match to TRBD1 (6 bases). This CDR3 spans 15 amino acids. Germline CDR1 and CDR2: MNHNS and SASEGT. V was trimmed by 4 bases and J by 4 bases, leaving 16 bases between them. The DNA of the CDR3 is TGTGCCAGCAGTGCTGAGGGGGGTGCCAGCTATGGCTACACCTTC. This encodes CASSAEGGASYGYTF.

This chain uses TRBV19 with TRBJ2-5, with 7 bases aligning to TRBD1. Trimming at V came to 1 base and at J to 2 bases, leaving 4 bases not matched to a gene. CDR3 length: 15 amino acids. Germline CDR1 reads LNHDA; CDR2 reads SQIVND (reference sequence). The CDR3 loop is CASSIGGTVQETQYF. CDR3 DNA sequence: TGTGCCAGTAGTATAGGGGGGACAGTTCAAGAGACCCAGTACTTC.

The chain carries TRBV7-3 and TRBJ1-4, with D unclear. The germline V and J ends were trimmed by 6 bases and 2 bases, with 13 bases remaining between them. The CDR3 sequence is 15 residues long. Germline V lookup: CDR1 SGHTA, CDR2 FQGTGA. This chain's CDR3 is CASSYSAGTNEKLFF. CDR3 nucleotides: TGTGCCAGCAGTTATAGTGCCGGGACTAATGAAAAACTGTTTTTT.

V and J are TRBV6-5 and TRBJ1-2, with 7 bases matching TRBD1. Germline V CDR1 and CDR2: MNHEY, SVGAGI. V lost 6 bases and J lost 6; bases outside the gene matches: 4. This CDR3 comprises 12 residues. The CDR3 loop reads CASRAGTDGYTF. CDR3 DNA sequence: TGTGCCAGCAGGGCCGGGACAGATGGCTACACCTTC.

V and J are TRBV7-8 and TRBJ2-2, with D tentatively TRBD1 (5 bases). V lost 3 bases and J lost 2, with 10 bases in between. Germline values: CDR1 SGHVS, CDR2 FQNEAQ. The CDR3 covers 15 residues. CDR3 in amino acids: CASSLWQGNTGELFF. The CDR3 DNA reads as TGTGCCAGCAGCTTGTGGCAGGGTAACACCGGGGAGCTGTTTTTT.

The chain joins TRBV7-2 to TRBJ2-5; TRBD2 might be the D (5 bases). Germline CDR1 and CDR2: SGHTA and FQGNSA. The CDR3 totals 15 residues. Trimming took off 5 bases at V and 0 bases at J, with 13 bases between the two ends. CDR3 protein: CASSRGGAYQETQYF. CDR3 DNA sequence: TGTGCCAGCAGCCGGGGTGGAGCGTACCAAGAGACCCAGTACTTC.

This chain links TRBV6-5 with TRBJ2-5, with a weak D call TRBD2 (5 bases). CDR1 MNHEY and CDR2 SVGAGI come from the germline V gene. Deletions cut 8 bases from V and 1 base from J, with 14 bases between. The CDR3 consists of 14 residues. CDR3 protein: CASFPGVGQETQYF. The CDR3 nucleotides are TGTGCCAGCTTTCCCGGGGTAGGCCAAGAGACCCAGTACTTC.

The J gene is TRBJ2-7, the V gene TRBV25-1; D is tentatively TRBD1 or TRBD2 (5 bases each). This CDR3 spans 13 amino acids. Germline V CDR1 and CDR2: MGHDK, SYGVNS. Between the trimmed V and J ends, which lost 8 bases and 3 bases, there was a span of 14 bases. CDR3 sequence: CASSPLGVYEQYF. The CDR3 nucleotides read TGTGCCAGCTCGCCACTAGGGGTCTACGAGCAGTACTTC.